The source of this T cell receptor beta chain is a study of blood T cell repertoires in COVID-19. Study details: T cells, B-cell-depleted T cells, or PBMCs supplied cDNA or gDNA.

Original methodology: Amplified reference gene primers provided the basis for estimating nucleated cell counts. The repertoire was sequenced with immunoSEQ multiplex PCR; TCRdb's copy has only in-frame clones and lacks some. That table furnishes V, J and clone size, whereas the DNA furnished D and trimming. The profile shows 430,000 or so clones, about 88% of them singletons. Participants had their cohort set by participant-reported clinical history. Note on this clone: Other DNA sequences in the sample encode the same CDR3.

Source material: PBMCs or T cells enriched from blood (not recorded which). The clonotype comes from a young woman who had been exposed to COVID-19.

The CDR3 bases are TGTGCCACCAGCAGAGATCCCGGTTACGAGCAGTACTTC. Encoded protein: CATSRDPGYEQYF. This rearrangement joins TRBV15 to TRBJ2-7; D gene ambiguous. Trimming cost V 0 bases and J 4 bases, with 7 bases left between them. There are 13 residues in the CDR3. Per the germline V gene, CDR1 is LNHNV and CDR2 is YYDKDF (reference sequence).